This T cell receptor (beta chain) was sequenced for a study of blood T cell repertoires in COVID-19. Study information: COVID-19 samples from acute and convalescent phases originated in the United States, Italy and Spain. From T cells, B-cell-depleted T cells, or PBMCs came the material, which was cDNA or gDNA.

The data were produced by immunoSEQ multiplex PCR, yet TCRdb's version contains in-frame clones alone and is incomplete. In the table there are approximately 250,000 clones, 75% to 90% of which are singletons. The CDR3 extends over 15 amino acids. Trimming took off 1 base at V and 6 bases at J, with 16 bases between the two ends. Germline V gene sequence: CDR1 SEHNR, CDR2 FQNEAQ (reference sequence). This sequence was found in a human donor in a cohort sampled during active COVID-19. The material sequenced was peripheral blood. The genes are TRBV7-9 and TRBJ2-7, with D tentatively TRBD2 (5 bases). The CDR3 loop reads CASSLGGFGQGEQYF. The DNA of the CDR3 is TGTGCCAGCAGCTTAGGCGGGTTTGGCCAAGGCGAGCAGTACTTC.